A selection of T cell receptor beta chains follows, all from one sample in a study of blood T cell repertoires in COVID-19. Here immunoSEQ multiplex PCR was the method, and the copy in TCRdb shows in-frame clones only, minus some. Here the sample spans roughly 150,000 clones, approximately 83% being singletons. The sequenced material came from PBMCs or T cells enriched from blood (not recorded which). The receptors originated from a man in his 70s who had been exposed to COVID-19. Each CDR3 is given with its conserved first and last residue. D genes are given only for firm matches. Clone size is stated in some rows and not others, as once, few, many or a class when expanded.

CDR3nt: TGTGCCAGCTCACCACAGGCTAGCGGGAGTGCAGATACGCAGTATTTT
CDR3aa: CASSPQASGSADTQYF
abundance: NA
len: 16
j_gene: TRBJ2-3
v_gene: TRBV18
d_gene: TRBD2

CDR3nt: TGCAGCTCTCTTGCGGGGACTGAAGCTTTCTTT
CDR3aa: CSSLAGTEAFF
abundance: once
len: 11
j_gene: TRBJ1-1
v_gene: TRBV29-1
d_gene: NA

CDR3nt: TGCGCCAGCAGCTTGAACGGGGAGACCCAGTACTTC
CDR3aa: CASSLNGETQYF
abundance: NA
len: 12
j_gene: TRBJ2-5
v_gene: TRBV5-1
d_gene: NA

CDR3nt: TGTGCCAGCAGCCAAATGGAGGAGGGTGAGCAGTTCTTC
CDR3aa: CASSQMEEGEQFF
abundance: NA
len: 13
j_gene: TRBJ2-1
v_gene: TRBV16
d_gene: NA

CDR3nt: TGTGCCAGCACTCGCCCGGGAAGCCACGAGCAGTACTTC
CDR3aa: CASTRPGSHEQYF
abundance: NA
len: 13
j_gene: TRBJ2-7
v_gene: TRBV12-3/TRBV12-4
d_gene: NA

CDR3nt: TGCGCCAGCAGCCCGGGTCAAGGAAACTATGGCTACACCTTC
CDR3aa: CASSPGQGNYGYTF
abundance: once
len: 14
j_gene: TRBJ1-2
v_gene: TRBV5-1
d_gene: NA

CDR3nt: TGCGCCAGCAGCCTCCTAGGGGGTTCTGGCTACACCTTC
CDR3aa: CASSLLGGSGYTF
abundance: NA
len: 13
j_gene: TRBJ1-2
v_gene: TRBV5-1
d_gene: NA

CDR3nt: TGTGCCAGCAGTTACGGGCAGGGATATAATTCACCCCTCCACTTT
CDR3aa: CASSYGQGYNSPLHF
abundance: NA
len: 15
j_gene: TRBJ1-6
v_gene: TRBV6-5
d_gene: NA

CDR3nt: TGCGCCAGCAGCCCCCTAGGGGGACAGCGTCTAAGTTCACCCCTCCACTTT
CDR3aa: CASSPLGGQRLSSPLHF
abundance: NA
len: 17
j_gene: TRBJ1-6
v_gene: TRBV5-1
d_gene: TRBD1

CDR3nt: TGTGCCAGCAGGTCCACAGGGTATCTACCAGAGCAGTACTTC
CDR3aa: CASRSTGYLPEQYF
abundance: NA
len: 14
j_gene: TRBJ2-7
v_gene: TRBV7-9
d_gene: NA

CDR3nt: TGTGCCAGCAGCGTATCAACAAGTATGGCACAGCCTGAAGCTTTCTTT
CDR3aa: CASSVSTSMAQPEAFF
abundance: NA
len: 16
j_gene: TRBJ1-1
v_gene: TRBV9
d_gene: NA